The TCR beta chain under discussion was sequenced for a study of PD-L1 blockade in urothelial cancer. The study, taken as a whole, reports: Below-median pretreatment blood TCR clonality was associated with improved progression-free and overall survival.

The table came from immunoSEQ multiplex PCR; TCRdb's copy has only in-frame clones and leaves some out. The table lists tens of thousands of clones, over 70% of them singletons, with approximately 3.6% in the top ten. A word on this clone: The antigen remains unidentified.

Samples spanned pretreatment and treatment, with 1 to 8 time points per patient. Germline V CDR1 and CDR2: PRHDT, FYEKMQ (reference sequence). Deletions cut 3 bases from V and 0 bases from J, with 20 bases between. This CDR3 spans 18 amino acids. This rearrangement joins TRBV13 to TRBJ2-5, with D tentatively TRBD1 (5 bases). The sample was PBMCs, taken around atezolizumab (anti-PD-L1) treatment. The clonotype was recovered from a man in his 70s with urothelial cancer. The CDR3 bases are TGTGCCAGCAGCTTTGATCAGGGTAATCTTCAAAACCAAGAGACCCAGTACTTC. Protein: CASSFDQGNLQNQETQYF. The whole variable domain, remainder taken from reference TRBV13 and TRBJ2-5, is AAGVIQSPRHLIKEKRETATLKCYPIPRHDTVYWYQQGPGQDPQFLISFYEKMQSDKGSIPDRFSAQQFSDYHSELNMSSLELGDSALYFCASSFDQGNLQNQETQYFGPGTRLLVL.